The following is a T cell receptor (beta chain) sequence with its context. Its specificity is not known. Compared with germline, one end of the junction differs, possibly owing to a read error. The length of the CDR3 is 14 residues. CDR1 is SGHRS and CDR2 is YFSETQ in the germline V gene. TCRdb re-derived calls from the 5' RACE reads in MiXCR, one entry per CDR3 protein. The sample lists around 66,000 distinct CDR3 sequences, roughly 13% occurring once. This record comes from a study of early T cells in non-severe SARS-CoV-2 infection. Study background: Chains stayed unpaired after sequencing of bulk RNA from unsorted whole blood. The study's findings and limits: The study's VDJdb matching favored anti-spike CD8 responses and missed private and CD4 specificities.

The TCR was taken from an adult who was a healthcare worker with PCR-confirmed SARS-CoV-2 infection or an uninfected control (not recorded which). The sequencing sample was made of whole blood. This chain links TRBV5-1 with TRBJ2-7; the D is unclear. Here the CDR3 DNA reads TGCGTCAGCAGCCCCGGACGGAGCTCCTACGAGCAGTACTTC. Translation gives CVSSPGRSSYEQYF.